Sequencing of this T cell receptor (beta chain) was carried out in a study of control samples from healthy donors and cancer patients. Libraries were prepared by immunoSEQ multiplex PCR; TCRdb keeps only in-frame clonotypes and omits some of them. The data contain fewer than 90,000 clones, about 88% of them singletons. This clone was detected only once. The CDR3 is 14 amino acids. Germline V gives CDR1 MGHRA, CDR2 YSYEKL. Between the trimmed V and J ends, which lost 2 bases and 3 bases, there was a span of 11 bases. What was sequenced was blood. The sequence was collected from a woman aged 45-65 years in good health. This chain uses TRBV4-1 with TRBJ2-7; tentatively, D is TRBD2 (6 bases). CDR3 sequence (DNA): TGCGCCAGCAGCCAAACCACCGGGAGCTACGAGCAGTACTTC. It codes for CASSQTTGSYEQYF.